The sequence of this T cell receptor beta chain was determined in a study of OX40 agonist ivuxolimab in advanced cancers. In the study overall: Patients enrolled in dose escalation were diagnosed with hepatocellular carcinoma, melanoma, renal cell or head and neck cancer. In three patients, partial responses were observed, one with hepatocellular carcinoma and two with cutaneous melanoma. Regarding the study as a whole: Normalized expansion of T-cell clones was also low for some nonresponders. Specificity for antigen went undetermined in the expanded peripheral T cells.

Germline-derived CDR1 and CDR2 are LNHDA and SQIVND (reference sequence). Trimming pared 7 bases from V and 4 bases from J, leaving 14 bases between. The CDR3 extends over 14 amino acids. Worth noting for this clone: Its antigen remains unknown.

The data were produced by immunoSEQ multiplex PCR, yet TCRdb's version contains in-frame clones alone and is incomplete. The top ten hold 3.5% to 5.5% of the sample, which has roughly 88,000 clones, 80% to 90% seen once. This sequence originates from an adult with an advanced solid tumor such as melanoma, head and neck, liver or kidney cancer. The chain combines TRBV19 with TRBJ1-5, with D hard to call. This specimen consisted of CD4+ or CD8+ T cells sorted from blood, obtained in a trial of the OX40 agonist ivuxolimab. The DNA of the CDR3 is TGTGCCAGTAATCCGACACATCAGAATCAGCCCCAGCATTTT. Its protein product is CASNPTHQNQPQHF.